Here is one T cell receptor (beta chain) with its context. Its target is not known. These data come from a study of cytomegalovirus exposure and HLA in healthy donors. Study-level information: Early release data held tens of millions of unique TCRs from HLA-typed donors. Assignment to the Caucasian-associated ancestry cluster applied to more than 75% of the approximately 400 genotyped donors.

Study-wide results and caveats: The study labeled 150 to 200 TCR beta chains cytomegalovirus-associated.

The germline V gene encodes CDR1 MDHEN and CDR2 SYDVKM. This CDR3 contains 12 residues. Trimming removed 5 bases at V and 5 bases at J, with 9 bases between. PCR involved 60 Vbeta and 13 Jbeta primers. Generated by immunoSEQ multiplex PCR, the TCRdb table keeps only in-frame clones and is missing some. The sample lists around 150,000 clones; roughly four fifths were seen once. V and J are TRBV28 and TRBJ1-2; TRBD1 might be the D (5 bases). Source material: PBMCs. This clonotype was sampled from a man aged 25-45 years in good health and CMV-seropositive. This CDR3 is CASSPGGYGYTF. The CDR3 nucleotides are TGTGCCAGCAGTCCTGGGGGGTATGGCTACACCTTC.